These 20 T cell receptor beta chains were sequenced from one sample in a study of molecular identifiers for immune sequencing clone quantification. TCRdb used MiXCR to reprocess the PCR reads, holding one entry per CDR3 protein. The sample holds under 100,000 distinct CDR3 sequences; around a quarter are singletons and the top ten take 0.75% to 0.9%. Sequenced sample: naive CD8+ T cells from blood, with Jurkat cell RNA spiked in. As for subset: FACS-sorted CD8+CD4-CCR7+CD45RA+ naive T cells. Receptors originate from a human donor in good health. Some libraries in this study had Jurkat cell RNA spiked in.

Many counts were recorded for this clonotype. CDR3 loop: CASSQDRGGTNEKLFF. The CDR3 coding sequence is TGCGCCAGCAGCCAAGATCGTGGGGGGACTAATGAAAAACTGTTTTTT. V usage is TRBV4-3 and J usage is TRBJ1-4; a weak D match, TRBD1 (5 bases). CDR3 size: 16 residues. The germline gives CDR1 LGHNA, CDR2 YSLEER. The ends were cut back, 0 bases at V and 2 bases at J, with 10 bases in the middle.

The chain combines TRBV27 with TRBJ1-5; no clear D gene. This CDR3 spans 16 amino acids. V was shortened by 5 bases and J by 0 bases, with 14 bases between the two germline ends. From germline, CDR1 is MNHEY and CDR2 SMNVEV (reference sequence). CDR3 in amino acids: CASSISGGNSNQPQHF. The DNA for the CDR3 is TGTGCCAGCAGTATAAGCGGCGGAAATAGCAATCAGCCCCAGCATTTT.

This clonotype was seen ten or more times. The gene calls are TRBV28 and TRBJ1-5; tentative D call: TRBD1 (6 bases). Germline V lookup: CDR1 MDHEN, CDR2 SYDVKM. CDR3 length: 16 residues. V shed 2 bases and J shed 4 bases, with 15 bases lying between them. As DNA, the CDR3 is TGTGCCAGCAGTTTAGGCGCCGGACAGTTTAATCAGCCCCAGCATTTT. The encoded protein is CASSLGAGQFNQPQHF.

This clonotype was picked up a small number of times. This chain joins TRBV30 and TRBJ1-1; no definite D call. CDR1 GTSNPN and CDR2 SVGIG come from the germline V gene (reference sequence). The CDR3 has 10 residues. The CDR3 nucleotides read TGTGGGGTAGGAGTCACTGAAGCTTTCTTT. Protein product: CGVGVTEAFF. The variable domain in full, with the rest retrieved from reference TRBV30 and TRBJ1-1, is SQTIHQWPATLVQPVGSPLSLECTVEGTSNPNLYWYRQAAGRGLQLLFYSVGIGQISSEVPQNLSASRPQDRQFILSSKKLLLSDSGFYLCGVGVTEAFFGQGTRLTVV.

In this sample, this clonotype turned up many times. The chain combines TRBV19 with TRBJ2-1; possibly TRBD1 or TRBD2 for D (5 bases each). The length of the CDR3 is 14 residues. Trimming took off 7 bases at V and 4 bases at J, with 14 bases between the two ends. CDR1 is LNHDA, CDR2 SQIVND, per germline (reference sequence). CDR3 sequence reads: CASTPGTDYNEQFF. CDR3 DNA: TGTGCCAGTACCCCCGGGACGGATTACAATGAGCAGTTCTTC.

A remark on this clonotype: A much larger clonotype is one base distant, so this may be a read error. This chain joins TRBV29-1 and TRBJ1-1; 7 bases align to TRBD1. The CDR3 loop spans 13 amino acids. In germline, CDR1 is SQVTM, CDR2 ANQGSEA. The CDR3 sequence is CSVPGQQNTEALF. The CDR3 nucleotides are TGCAGCGTACCGGGACAGCAGAACACTGAAGCTCTCTTT.

This clonotype was detected only a few times. This may stem from a read error, because a much larger clone lies one nucleotide away. This rearrangement joins TRBV20-1 to TRBJ2-3, with TRBD2 matching over 7 bases. Trimming took 0 bases from V and 3 from J; bases not matched to a gene: 6. The germline gives CDR1 DFQATT, CDR2 SNEGSKA (reference sequence). The CDR3 totals 15 residues. The CDR3 sequence is CSARDQASGTDTQYF. The CDR3 nucleotides read TGCAGTGCTAGAGATCAGGCTAGCGGAACAGATACGCAGTATTTT.

This clonotype was seen many times. The chain couples TRBV9 to TRBJ1-5; no reliable D call. The CDR3 length is 15 residues. Trimming removed 4 bases at V and 0 bases at J, with 11 bases between. The germline V gene has CDR1 SGDLS and CDR2 YYNGEE. The CDR3 sequence: CASSPGRNSNQPQHF. DNA for the CDR3: TGTGCCAGCAGCCCAGGACGGAATAGCAATCAGCCCCAGCATTTT.

V is TRBV12-3 or TRBV12-4 and J is TRBJ1-6; the match to TRBD1 covers 8 bases. With 5 bases clipped from V and 9 bases from J, the junction kept 6 bases outside the gene matches. The CDR3 has 14 amino acids. For the CDR3, the DNA is TGTGCCAGCAGTCTCAGGGGGCGAGGTTCACCCCTCCACTTT. Amino acid sequence: CASSLRGRGSPLHF.

This clonotype has more than one count but fewer than ten. V and J are TRBV19 and TRBJ2-7; 12 bases align to TRBD1. Germline V CDR1 and CDR2: LNHDA, SQIVND (reference sequence). The V and J ends lost 5 bases and 4 bases, in that order; junction bases with no gene match: 6. There are 15 residues in the CDR3. CDR3 region: CASSAGTGGWYEQYF. CDR3 nucleotides: TGTGCCAGTAGTGCCGGGACAGGGGGCTGGTACGAGCAGTACTTC.

Of note for this clonotype: The junction and the germline gene differ at one end; a read error may be behind it. The chain is built from TRBV25-1 and TRBJ1-1; D is uncertain. The CDR3 covers 17 residues. CDR1 and CDR2 from the germline V gene are MGHDK and SYGVNS. In DNA form, the CDR3 reads TGTGCCAGCAGTGACGACCTCTACGGATCCCAGAACGCTGAAGCTTTCTTT. This codes for CASSDDLYGSQNAEAFF.

The chain couples TRBV5-6 to TRBJ2-7; 7 bases align to TRBD1. The V gene's germline CDR1 is SGHDT and CDR2 YYEEEE. The length of the CDR3 is 13 residues. V gave up 3 bases and J gave up 3 bases; unmatched junction bases: 3. The CDR3 is CASSWDRYYEQYF. The CDR3 bases are TGTGCCAGCAGCTGGGACAGATACTACGAGCAGTACTTC.

This chain connects TRBV6-2 or TRBV6-3 to TRBJ2-3; 7 bases align to TRBD1. Germline CDR1 and CDR2: MNHEY and SVGEGT. Trimming took 4 bases from V and 0 from J; bases not matched to a gene: 10. This CDR3 contains 17 residues. CDR3 region: CASSFHAETGSTDTQYF. The CDR3 coding sequence is TGTGCCAGCAGTTTCCACGCTGAGACAGGGAGCACAGATACGCAGTATTTT.

This clonotype turned up a few times. The junction does not match germline at one end; this may be a read error. The rearrangement links TRBV29-1 to TRBJ2-3; TRBD2 agrees at 13 bases. This CDR3 contains 17 residues. CDR1 SQVTM and CDR2 ANQGSEA come from the germline V gene. The DNA for the CDR3 is TGTAGCGTTGAAGATCTTCGAGGGACTAGCGGGGAGGATGCGCAGTATTTT. Encoded protein: CSVEDLRGTSGEDAQYF.

The rearrangement joins TRBV6-2 or TRBV6-3 to TRBJ2-1, with D possibly matching TRBD2 (5 bases). Per the germline V gene, CDR1 is MNHEY and CDR2 is SVGEGT. Trimming cost V 2 bases and J 2 bases, with 13 bases left between them. This CDR3 is built from 16 residues. In DNA form, the CDR3 reads TGTGCCAGCAGTTACGCCACTAGTGGCCCCTACAATGAGCAGTTCTTC. It encodes CASSYATSGPYNEQFF.

A remark on this clonotype: Being one base from a much bigger clone, this may be a read error. V usage is TRBV28 and J usage is TRBJ1-5, with D perhaps matching TRBD1 (5 bases). This CDR3 comprises 15 residues. Germline CDR1 is MDHEN and CDR2 is SYDVKM. V was clipped by 1 base and J by 5 bases, with 12 bases between them. For the CDR3, the DNA is TGTGCCAGCAGTTTATTGCACGGGGGGGATCAGCCCCAGCATTTT. It encodes CASSLLHGGDQPQHF.

Regarding this clonotype: Being one base from a much bigger clone, this may be a read error. This CDR3 fails to terminate in the conserved phenylalanine or tryptophan, so it likely reflects a read error. The rearrangement joins TRBV27 to TRBJ1-1; TRBD1 aligns across 9 bases. With V trimmed by 2 bases and J by 5 bases, 3 bases remained unmatched. CDR3 length: 14 residues. Germline CDR1 reads MNHEY; CDR2 reads SMNVEV (reference sequence). CDR3 amino acids: CASSLGTGLTEAFS. Here the CDR3 DNA reads TGTGCCAGCAGTTTAGGGACAGGGTTGACTGAAGCTTTCTCT.

V and J are TRBV24-1 and TRBJ2-3; a weak D match, TRBD1 (5 bases). CDR1 and CDR2 (germline): KGHDR, SFDVKD. The length of the CDR3 is 12 residues. V shed 3 bases and J shed 11 bases, with 11 bases lying between them. CDR3 sequence (DNA): TGTGCCACCAGTGATCAAGGGGTGATGCAGTATTTT. It encodes CATSDQGVMQYF.

The chain couples TRBV6-2 or TRBV6-3 to TRBJ1-2; D perhaps matches TRBD1 (6 bases). Deletions cut 5 bases from V and 14 bases from J, with 18 bases between. In germline, CDR1 is MNHEY, CDR2 SVGEGT. The CDR3 spans 12 residues. CDR3 loop: CASSPGQLPFTF. The CDR3 nucleotides read TGTGCCAGCAGTCCTGGACAGTTGCCGTTTACCTTC.

This clonotype was counted ten times or more. The chain combines TRBV9 with TRBJ2-3; D remains ambiguous. Trimming stripped 0 bases from V and 1 base from J, with 3 bases between. Per the germline V gene, CDR1 is SGDLS and CDR2 is YYNGEE. This CDR3 region has 13 residues. The CDR3 sequence: CASSVDGTDTQYF. Here the CDR3 DNA reads TGTGCCAGCAGCGTAGACGGCACAGATACGCAGTATTTT.